This T cell receptor beta chain originates from a study of blood T cell repertoires in COVID-19. Germline CDR1 is ENHRY and CDR2 is SYGVKD. CDR3 length equals 14 residues. After removal of 6 bases from V and 6 bases from J, the junction contained 10 bases not matched to a gene. Profiling relied on immunoSEQ multiplex PCR, and the TCRdb table lists in-frame clones only, not all of them. The data hold about 190,000 clones, with 70% to 90% observed a single time. This sequence joins TRBV10-3 and TRBJ2-7, with 8 bases matching TRBD2. The sequence came from a man aged 65 to 79 with active or convalescent COVID-19. The specimen sequenced was peripheral blood. CDR3 bases: TGTGCCATCAGATCCAGCGGGAGCTCGGCCGAGCAGTACTTC. Amino acid sequence: CAIRSSGSSAEQYF.